A selection of T cell receptor beta chains follows, all from one sample in a study of shared clonotypes between healthy human individuals. Here immunoSEQ multiplex PCR was the method, and the copy in TCRdb shows in-frame clones only, minus some. The data show millions of clones, with just under 95% seen just once and around 1.1% held by the top ten. The material sequenced was naive CD8+ T cells sorted from blood. These receptors were obtained from a man between 18 and 29 years old in good health. Each CDR3 is given with its conserved first and last residue. A D gene is named only where the DNA matches it firmly. A clone size is listed for some rows: how often the clone was seen (once, few, many), or a class if it is expanded.

16,-,TRBD1,TRBJ1-5,TRBV6-1,CASSEALLGQGKSQHF,TGTGCCAGCAGTGAAGCGCTTCTGGGACAGGGAAAATCCCAGCATTTT
14,-,TRBD2,TRBJ2-7,TRBV6-5,CASSPSGRSNEQYF,TGTGCCAGCAGTCCGAGCGGGAGGAGCAACGAGCAGTACTTC
15,-,-,TRBJ1-3,TRBV7-8,CASSSNPSSGNTIYF,TGTGCCAGCAGCTCGAACCCCAGTTCTGGAAACACCATATATTTT
15,-,-,TRBJ2-3,TRBV4-3,CASSQDTASTDTQYF,TGCGCCAGCAGCCAAGATACGGCTAGCACAGATACGCAGTATTTT
14,-,-,TRBJ1-3,TRBV6-5,CASSYSGSGNTIYF,TGTGCCAGCAGTTACTCAGGGTCCGGAAACACCATATATTTT
12,-,-,TRBJ2-7,TRBV10-2,CASSELGREQYF,TGCGCCAGCAGTGAGTTGGGGCGCGAGCAGTACTTC
15,-,TRBD1,TRBJ2-1,TRBV5-5,CASSLIGQGSNEQFF,TGTGCCAGCAGCTTGATTGGACAGGGCTCCAATGAGCAGTTCTTC
16,-,-,TRBJ2-7,TRBV5-6,CASSPRPGHPPREQYF,TGTGCCAGCAGCCCACGGCCGGGACATCCTCCGCGGGAGCAGTACTTC
13,-,-,TRBJ1-3,TRBV9,CASSEASGNTIYF,TGTGCCAGCAGCGAGGCATCCGGAAACACCATATATTTT
13,-,-,TRBJ2-2,TRBV14,CASSPGGPGELFF,TGTGCCAGCAGTCCGGGGGGCCCCGGGGAGCTGTTTTTT
17,-,TRBD2,TRBJ2-2,TRBV4-3,CASSQGVVLAGTGELFF,TGCGCCAGCAGCCAAGGGGTGGTACTAGCGGGTACCGGGGAGCTGTTTTTT
15,-,-,TRBJ1-5,TRBV7-2,CASSQDVDSFKPQHF,TGTGCCAGCAGCCAGGACGTGGACAGCTTTAAGCCCCAGCATTTT
15,-,-,TRBJ2-1,TRBV27,CASSSPIGSYNEQFF,TGTGCCAGCAGCTCCCCAATAGGCTCCTACAATGAGCAGTTCTTC
14,once,-,TRBJ2-3,TRBV9,CASSAQDASDTQYF,TGTGCCAGCAGCGCGCAGGACGCCTCAGATACGCAGTATTTT
14,-,-,TRBJ2-7,TRBV18,CASSPTESSYEQYF,TGTGCCAGCTCACCAACCGAGAGTTCCTACGAGCAGTACTTC
13,-,-,TRBJ1-4,TRBV5-6,CASSLVDSEKLFF,TGTGCCAGCAGCTTGGTGGACTCTGAAAAACTGTTTTTT
14,few,-,TRBJ1-1,TRBV18,CASSPPSGLNEAFF,TGTGCCAGCTCACCACCATCCGGGTTGAATGAAGCTTTCTTT
13,-,-,TRBJ2-7,TRBV7-2,CASSTGPGYEQYF,TGTGCCAGCAGCACCGGACCCGGATACGAGCAGTACTTC
17,-,TRBD1,TRBJ1-1,TRBV10-1,CASSPSTGQEMNTEAFF,TGCGCCAGCAGCCCGTCGACGGGACAGGAAATGAACACTGAAGCTTTCTTT